Following are 26 T cell receptor beta chains from one sample sequenced in a study of blood T cell repertoires in COVID-19. Clones were read by immunoSEQ multiplex PCR, and TCRdb kept only the in-frame ones, dropping some. This table has around 150,000 clones, about 83% appearing once. The specimen was peripheral blood. The receptors were gathered from a man between 60 and 75 years old with acute or convalescent COVID-19.

The sample holds many counts of this clone. The rearrangement joins TRBV11-1 to TRBJ2-7, with D perhaps TRBD2 (5 bases). V lost 2 bases and J lost 0, with 11 bases in between. The CDR3 spans 15 residues. In germline, CDR1 is SGHAT, CDR2 FQDESV (reference sequence). CDR3 DNA: TGTGCCAGCAGCTTATACGGAGGTAGCTCCTACGAGCAGTACTTC. Translating gives CASSLYGGSSYEQYF.

The rearrangement uses TRBV4-2 and TRBJ2-3; tentative D call: TRBD2 (5 bases). This CDR3 has 14 amino acids. Trimming left V 0 bases short and J 3 bases short, with 7 bases between. Germline V lookup: CDR1 LGHNA, CDR2 YNFKEQ. DNA for the CDR3: TGTGCCAGCAGCCAAGAAACGGGGACAGATACGCAGTATTTT. Translation: CASSQETGTDTQYF.

V usage is TRBV5-8 and J usage is TRBJ2-3, with TRBD1 matching over 7 bases. This CDR3 region has 15 residues. The germline gives CDR1 SGHTS, CDR2 YDEGEE. V trimming: 4 bases; J trimming: 1 base; junction bases outside the gene matches: 6. The CDR3 loop reads CASSETGRGTDTQYF. Here the CDR3 DNA reads TGTGCCAGCAGCGAGACAGGGCGCGGCACAGATACGCAGTATTTT.

This sequence joins TRBV2 and TRBJ2-5, with 9 bases that match TRBD1. There are 17 residues in the CDR3. V was clipped by 5 bases and J by 0 bases; unmatched bases: 10. In germline, CDR1 is SNHLY, CDR2 FYNNEI. As DNA, the CDR3 is TGTGCCAGCAGTTATAACAGGGGGCGATTGTACCAAGAGACCCAGTACTTC. It codes for CASSYNRGRLYQETQYF.

This clone has only a few counts. The V call is TRBV27, the J call TRBJ1-1; D possibly corresponds to TRBD1 (6 bases). The germline CDR1 and CDR2 sequences are MNHEY and SMNVEV (reference sequence). Trimming stripped 5 bases from V and 6 bases from J, with 13 bases between. This CDR3 spans 13 amino acids. Here the CDR3 reads CASSLNRVSEAFF. CDR3 DNA sequence: TGTGCCAGCAGTCTCAACAGGGTATCTGAAGCTTTCTTT.

The V and J genes are TRBV29-1 and TRBJ2-1, with D hard to call. CDR1 and CDR2 (germline): SQVTM, ANQGSEA. The CDR3 consists of 11 residues. V lost 6 bases and J 4 bases, leaving 7 bases between the germline ends. The CDR3 DNA sequence: TGCAGCGTCCCAACATACAATGAGCAGTTCTTC. This sequence encodes CSVPTYNEQFF.

The chain couples TRBV3-1 (or the pseudogene TRBV3-2) to TRBJ2-7; 11 bases map to TRBD1. Trimming cost V 4 bases and J 5 bases; bases outside gene matches: 1. The CDR3 has 13 residues. The germline CDR1 and CDR2 sequences are LGHDT and YNNKEL (reference sequence). CDR3 nucleotides: TGTGCCAGCAGCCGGACAGGGGGCGACGAGCAGTACTTC. Its protein product is CASSRTGGDEQYF.

The rearrangement joins TRBV7-2 to TRBJ2-1, with 11 bases lining up with TRBD2. V lost 5 bases, J lost 3 bases, and 3 bases stayed unmatched. CDR3 length equals 15 residues. CDR1 is SGHTA and CDR2 is FQGNSA in the germline V gene. CDR3 region: CASSQTSGDYNEQFF. In nucleotides, the CDR3 is TGTGCCAGCAGCCAGACTAGCGGGGACTACAATGAGCAGTTCTTC.

V gene TRBV5-6 combines with J gene TRBJ1-6, with 11 nucleotides matching TRBD1. The trim removed 4 bases at V and 9 bases at J, leaving 12 bases unmatched. Germline loops: CDR1 SGHDT, CDR2 YYEEEE. This CDR3 contains 17 residues. The CDR3 region is CASSPSGQGVRSSPLHF. CDR3 DNA sequence: TGTGCCAGCAGCCCTTCGGGACAGGGGGTTCGGAGTTCACCCCTCCACTTT. Full variable domain (missing parts from reference TRBV5-6 and TRBJ1-6): DAGVTQSPTHLIKTRGQQVTLRCSPKSGHDTVSWYQQALGQGPQFIFQYYEEEERQRGNFPDRFSGHQFPNYSSELNVNALLLGDSALYLCASSPSGQGVRSSPLHFGNGTRLTVT.

To note about this clone: The same CDR3 also results from other DNA sequences found in this sample. The chain is built from TRBV5-4 and TRBJ2-6; possibly TRBD1 for D (6 bases). Germline loops: CDR1 SGHNT, CDR2 YYREEE (reference sequence). The V end lost 1 base, the J end lost 1 base, and 6 bases lay between the germline ends. The length of the CDR3 is 15 residues. The CDR3 DNA reads as TGTGCCAGCAGCTTGAGGGGGTCTGGGGCCAACGTCCTGACTTTC. Translating gives CASSLRGSGANVLTF. Filled out from reference TRBV5-4 and TRBJ2-6, the complete variable domain reads ETGVTQSPTHLIKTRGQQVTLRCSSQSGHNTVSWYQQALGQGPQFIFQYYREEENGRGNFPPRFSGLQFPNYSSELNVNALELDDSALYLCASSLRGSGANVLTFGAGSRLTVL.

CDR3 bases: TGTGCCAGCAGTTACTCTGAGGAGTTAACAGATACGCAGTATTTT. Translating it yields CASSYSEELTDTQYF. The chain recombines TRBV6-5 with TRBJ2-3; unclear D gene. Germline CDR1 and CDR2: MNHEY and SVGAGI. There are 15 residues in the CDR3. Trimming removed 0 bases from V and 3 bases from J, with 10 bases in between.

With regard to this clone: The same CDR3 is also encoded by other DNA sequences in this sample. The chain combines TRBV4-1 with TRBJ1-2; possible D gene TRBD1, 5 bases. The CDR3 loop spans 15 amino acids. Germline CDR1 is MGHRA and CDR2 is YSYEKL. Between the trimmed V and J ends, which lost 0 bases and 3 bases, there was a span of 11 bases. The CDR3 DNA is TGCGCCAGCAGCCAAGATCCAGGGCAAGACTATGGCTACACCTTC. Translation gives CASSQDPGQDYGYTF.

In this sample, this clone turned up many times. V usage is TRBV10-3 and J usage is TRBJ2-7; 7 positions agree with TRBD1. CDR3 length: 13 residues. With V trimmed by 3 bases and J by 10 bases, 9 bases remained unmatched. Germline V gene sequence: CDR1 ENHRY, CDR2 SYGVKD. The CDR3: CAISDRTGVYQYF. The CDR3 nucleotides are TGTGCCATCAGTGACCGGACAGGCGTCTACCAGTACTTC.

The chain joins TRBV30 to TRBJ1-6; tentatively, D is TRBD1 (6 bases). Between the trimmed V and J ends, which lost 3 bases and 7 bases, there was a span of 13 bases. The CDR3 loop spans 14 amino acids. Germline V gene data show CDR1 as GTSNPN and CDR2 as SVGIG (reference sequence). CDR3: CAWSRGKGNSPLHF. The CDR3 DNA reads as TGTGCCTGGAGCAGGGGAAAGGGAAATTCACCCCTCCACTTT. The full variable domain, completed using reference TRBV30 and TRBJ1-6, is SQTIHQWPATLVQPVGSPLSLECTVEGTSNPNLYWYRQAAGRGLQLLFYSVGIGQISSEVPQNLSASRPQDRQFILSSKKLLLSDSGFYLCAWSRGKGNSPLHFGNGTRLTVT.

The chain recombines TRBV15 with TRBJ1-4; 9 bases are shared with TRBD1. V dropped 5 bases and J dropped 8; count of bases not matched to a gene: 15. Germline V gene lookup returns CDR1 LNHNV and CDR2 YYDKDF (reference sequence). CDR3 length: 17 amino acids. The CDR3 coding sequence is TGTGCCACCAGCGCACAAAGGACAGGGGAGGAACGGGAAAAACTGTTTTTT. It specifies CATSAQRTGEEREKLFF.

This chain connects TRBV5-1 to TRBJ2-1, with D tentatively TRBD1 (5 bases). Germline V gives CDR1 SGHRS, CDR2 YFSETQ. Trimming removed 0 bases at V and 2 bases at J, with 9 bases between. CDR3 length equals 15 residues. CDR3 DNA: TGCGCCAGCAGCTTGGCAGGGTTCCCCTACAATGAGCAGTTCTTC. Translating gives CASSLAGFPYNEQFF.

This clone appeared a single time. The chain is built from TRBV2 and TRBJ2-3, with D possibly matching TRBD2 (6 bases). Germline V CDR1 and CDR2: SNHLY, FYNNEI. The CDR3 is 14 amino acids. Trimming took 11 bases from V and 5 from J, leaving 20 bases between them. The DNA for the CDR3 is TGTGCCTTCACTGGGGACTCCTCGGGAGATACGCAGTATTTT. Residues: CAFTGDSSGDTQYF. The variable domain in full, completed from reference TRBV2 and TRBJ2-3, reads EPEVTQTPSHQVTQMGQEVILRCVPISNHLYFYWYRQILGQKVEFLVSFYNNEISEKSEIFDDQFSVERPDGSNFTLKIRSTKLEDSAMYFCAFTGDSSGDTQYFGPGTRLTVL.

The CDR3 protein is CASSQGQGGDTIYF. The CDR3 DNA reads TGCGCCAGCAGCCAAGGCCAGGGGGGAGACACCATATATTTT. V gene TRBV4-1 combines with J gene TRBJ1-3, with 7 bases lining up with TRBD1. The CDR3 spans 14 residues. The germline V gene has CDR1 MGHRA and CDR2 YSYEKL. With V trimmed by 1 base and J by 8 bases, 5 bases remained unmatched.

The V and J genes are TRBV5-1 and TRBJ2-1; TRBD1 might be the D (6 bases). Trimming left V 1 base short and J 10 bases short, with 12 bases between. The CDR3 spans 13 residues. The germline gives CDR1 SGHRS, CDR2 YFSETQ. The CDR3 protein is CASSLYGGREQFF. The CDR3 DNA follows: TGCGCCAGCAGCTTGTATGGGGGCCGGGAGCAGTTCTTC.

The rearrangement links TRBV9 to TRBJ2-7, with TRBD2 matching over 10 bases. The CDR3 loop spans 17 amino acids. Losses at the gene ends were 4 bases for V and 3 bases for J; bases not matched to a gene: 13. In germline, CDR1 is SGDLS, CDR2 YYNGEE. The CDR3 loop reads CASSRTGSLAGVYEQYF. DNA of the CDR3: TGTGCCAGCAGCCGGACAGGGAGTCTAGCGGGGGTCTACGAGCAGTACTTC.

CDR3 bases: TGCAGCGCCAGGGAGGACTACGAGCAGTACTTC. Translating gives CSAREDYEQYF. The chain links TRBV29-1 to TRBJ2-7, with a possible D match to TRBD2 (6 bases). In germline, CDR1 is SQVTM, CDR2 ANQGSEA. The CDR3 loop spans 11 amino acids. Trimming left V 7 bases short and J 3 bases short, with 10 bases between.

This clone was counted many times. The V call is TRBV7-9, the J call TRBJ2-4; the D gene is possibly TRBD2 (6 bases). Trimming removed 1 base at V and 1 base at J, with 11 bases between. This CDR3 is built from 16 residues. Germline V gene sequence: CDR1 SEHNR, CDR2 FQNEAQ (reference sequence). CDR3 DNA sequence: TGTGCCAGCAGCTTAGGTGCGGGGACGGCCAAAAACATTCAGTACTTC. This translates into CASSLGAGTAKNIQYF.

The V gene is TRBV27, the J gene TRBJ2-3, with TRBD2 matching over 7 bases. The CDR3 loop spans 20 amino acids. Unmatched junction bases numbered 18, after V lost 2 bases and J lost 1 base. Germline CDR1 reads MNHEY; CDR2 reads SMNVEV (reference sequence). The CDR3 loop reads CASSLISEFGGGSGTDTQYF. The CDR3 DNA is TGTGCCAGCAGTTTAATTTCTGAATTCGGGGGAGGGAGTGGCACAGATACGCAGTATTTT.

This sequence joins TRBV10-3 and TRBJ1-5, with 9 bases identical to TRBD1. The V segment lost 10 bases and the J segment 1 base; nucleotides outside the gene matches: 5. Germline V gives CDR1 ENHRY, CDR2 SYGVKD. The CDR3 has 14 amino acids. The CDR3 loop reads CATEQGASNQPQHF. The CDR3 nucleotides are TGTGCCACCGAACAGGGGGCAAGCAATCAGCCCCAGCATTTT.

The table lists this clone with a few counts. V gene TRBV4-3 combines with J gene TRBJ1-5; 7 bases map to TRBD1. The trim removed 0 bases at V and 4 bases at J, leaving 12 bases unmatched. The CDR3 has 18 amino acids. Germline CDR1 reads LGHNA; CDR2 reads YSLEER. The CDR3 nucleotides are TGCGCCAGCAGCCAAGATCTCGTACTCGCACAGGGGAATCAGCCCCAGCATTTT. Encoded protein: CASSQDLVLAQGNQPQHF.

V gene TRBV11-2 combines with J gene TRBJ1-1; 9 positions match TRBD1. Germline V gene data show CDR1 as SGHAT and CDR2 as FQNNGV. CDR3 length: 17 residues. V lost 0 bases and J lost 0; bases outside the gene matches: 5. The CDR3 DNA follows: TGTGCCAGCAGCTTAGATCCGGGGACAGGGATGAACACTGAAGCTTTCTTT. It codes for CASSLDPGTGMNTEAFF.